Sequencing of this TCR beta chain was carried out in a study of response to subunit inactivated influenza vaccine. Study-wide findings and caveats: Authors suggested each seasonal influenza vaccination recruits few new T cells.

The CDR3 sequence is 14 residues long. Looked up from germline, CDR1 is LGHNA and CDR2 is YSLEER. The germline V and J ends were trimmed by 1 base and 2 bases, with 6 bases remaining between them. For this clonotype: Its antigen is currently unknown.

TCRdb fed the RT-PCR reads into MiXCR, producing one record per CDR3 protein. The repertoire holds 400,000 to 650,000 distinct CDR3 sequences, more than 7% seen once, with 10% to 15% in the top ten. The chain recombines TRBV4-3 with TRBJ1-5; the D gene is possibly TRBD1 (5 bases). The sequence derives from a man aged 50 to 75 who received an inactivated influenza vaccine. The specimen was PBMCs from blood, collected less than 30 months after vaccination. CDR3 coding DNA: TGCGCCAGCAGCCAAGGACAGCGCAATCAGCCCCAGCATTTT. Protein sequence: CASSQGQRNQPQHF.